Listed below are T cell receptor beta chains from one sample, sequenced in a study of T cell responses to AZD1222 COVID-19 vaccine. Here immunoSEQ multiplex PCR was the method, and the copy in TCRdb shows in-frame clones only, minus some. This repertoire shows 150,000 or so clones, roughly 92% found once; its top ten account for 4% to 5.5%. The sample consisted of peripheral blood, taken 28 days after the second AZD1222 dose. The origin of the receptors is an adult who received the AZD1222 COVID-19 vaccine. Each CDR3 is given with its conserved first and last residue. The D gene is left open where the match is weak. Expanded clones get a size class; other rows say once, few or many, or leave the size out.

d_gene	v_gene	abundance	j_gene	CDR3aa	CDR3nt
NA	TRBV5-1	NA	TRBJ2-7	CASSLSSLGGEQYF	TGCGCCAGCAGCCTCTCCAGTCTGGGGGGCGAGCAGTACTTC
TRBD1	TRBV19	NA	TRBJ1-1	CASSWTGWNTEAFF	TGTGCCAGTAGTTGGACAGGGTGGAACACTGAAGCTTTCTTT
NA	TRBV12-5	NA	TRBJ2-3	CASGLGIRDPSTDTQYF	TGTGCTAGTGGTTTGGGGATAAGGGATCCTAGCACAGATACGCAGTATTTT
NA	TRBV6-5	NA	TRBJ1-2	CATRTNRNYGYTF	TGTGCCACCAGGACTAACAGGAACTATGGCTACACCTTC
NA	TRBV4-1	NA	TRBJ1-2	CASSQDRGVGYGYTF	TGCGCCAGCAGCCAAGATAGAGGGGTGGGCTATGGCTACACCTTC
NA	TRBV4-1	NA	TRBJ2-7	CASSFQTGTLGYEQYF	TGCGCCAGCAGCTTCCAAACAGGGACTTTAGGCTACGAGCAGTACTTC
NA	TRBV6-5	NA	TRBJ1-1	CATAAGGGVTEAFF	TGTGCCACGGCTGCGGGGGGGGGCGTCACTGAAGCTTTCTTT
NA	TRBV6-2/TRBV6-3	NA	TRBJ2-4	CASSYGGLAKNIQYF	TGTGCCAGCAGTTACGGGGGGTTAGCCAAAAACATTCAGTACTTC
NA	TRBV27	NA	TRBJ2-1	CASRPESALSSYNEQFF	TGTGCCAGCAGGCCTGAAAGCGCCCTGAGCTCCTACAATGAGCAGTTCTTC
TRBD1	TRBV6-5	NA	TRBJ1-5	CASRTGTANQPQHF	TGTGCCAGCAGAACCGGGACAGCCAATCAGCCCCAGCATTTT
NA	TRBV4-1	NA	TRBJ2-7	CASSQVRGSRDEQYF	TGCGCCAGCAGCCAAGTTAGAGGGAGTCGGGACGAGCAGTACTTC
NA	TRBV6-7	NA	TRBJ2-2	CASSPLDRPKPGNTGELFF	TGTGCCAGCAGTCCCCTCGACAGGCCCAAACCTGGGAACACCGGGGAGCTGTTTTTT
NA	TRBV6-5	NA	TRBJ1-1	CASSYSRHDTEAFF	TGTGCCAGCAGTTACTCTAGGCACGACACTGAAGCTTTCTTT
NA	TRBV12-3/TRBV12-4	NA	TRBJ1-1	CASSSWGNTEAFF	TGTGCCAGCAGTTCTTGGGGGAACACTGAAGCTTTCTTT
NA	TRBV30	NA	TRBJ1-1	CAWSVNQNTEAFF	TGTGCCTGGAGTGTTAACCAAAACACTGAAGCTTTCTTT
NA	TRBV3-1/TRBV3-2	NA	TRBJ2-1	CASSQSYNEQFF	TGTGCCAGCAGCCAAAGTTACAATGAGCAGTTCTTC
TRBD2	TRBV5-1	NA	TRBJ2-5	CASSLRGTSGRAVGETQYF	TGCGCCAGCAGCTTACGCGGGACTAGCGGGAGGGCCGTGGGTGAGACCCAGTACTTC
TRBD1	TRBV18	once	TRBJ2-7	CASSPPGQGRYEQYF	TGTGCCAGCTCACCCCCGGGACAGGGACGTTACGAGCAGTACTTC
NA	TRBV29-1	NA	TRBJ2-3	CSVEFTDGDFTDTQYF	TGCAGCGTTGAATTTACAGATGGCGATTTCACAGATACGCAGTATTTT
TRBD2	TRBV7-8	NA	TRBJ2-5	CASSWGMLAVETQYF	TGTGCCAGCAGCTGGGGGATGCTAGCGGTTGAGACCCAGTACTTC
TRBD1	TRBV5-1	NA	TRBJ1-6	CASSTGVGHNSPLHF	TGCGCCAGCAGTACAGGGGTTGGGCATAATTCACCCCTCCACTTT
NA	TRBV7-9	NA	TRBJ1-1	CASSLQEGTEAFF	TGTGCCAGCAGCTTACAGGAAGGGACTGAAGCTTTCTTT
TRBD2	TRBV18	once	TRBJ2-7	CASSPSLAEAYEQYF	TGTGCCAGCTCACCGTCGCTAGCGGAAGCTTACGAGCAGTACTTC
NA	TRBV7-6	NA	TRBJ1-1	CASSFGDTGLTEAFF	TGTGCCAGCAGCTTTGGGGACACGGGTCTCACTGAAGCTTTCTTT
NA	TRBV25-1	NA	TRBJ1-1	CASSEEVF	TGTGCCAGCAGTGAGGAGGTCTTT
TRBD2	TRBV2	NA	TRBJ2-7	CASRGLAGSYEQYF	TGTGCCAGCAGAGGACTAGCGGGTTCCTACGAGCAGTACTTC
TRBD1	TRBV9	NA	TRBJ1-4	CASSVGQGASYEKLFF	TGTGCCAGCAGCGTAGGACAGGGGGCCTCTTATGAAAAACTGTTTTTT
NA	TRBV12-3/TRBV12-4	NA	TRBJ2-7	CASSTMGTEQYF	TGTGCCAGCAGCACTATGGGGACAGAGCAGTACTTC
NA	TRBV19	NA	TRBJ2-1	CASSPQAGSYNEQFF	TGTGCCAGTAGCCCTCAAGCGGGCTCCTACAATGAGCAGTTCTTC
TRBD1	TRBV7-2	NA	TRBJ2-5	CASSRGQGTSETQYF	TGTGCCAGCAGCCGGGGACAGGGGACGAGCGAGACCCAGTACTTC